This T cell receptor beta chain was sequenced during a study of T cell responses to AZD1222 COVID-19 vaccine. Study-wide findings and caveats: Of spike-specific TCRs, nearly half reportedly target regions left unmutated in variants. No day 14 peak samples; only post-peak repertoires were characterized.

About this clone: The antigen is undetermined.

Clones were read by immunoSEQ multiplex PCR, and TCRdb kept only the in-frame ones, dropping some. Counted here are 150,000 to 200,000 clones, roughly 93% occurring once; the ten biggest clones make up approximately 0.88%. CDR1 is SGHRS, CDR2 YFSETQ, per germline. The CDR3 consists of 15 residues. V was trimmed by 0 bases and J by 1 base, leaving 10 bases between them. The clonotype comes from an adult in good health. The chain is built from TRBV5-1 and TRBJ1-1; D not certain. The material sequenced was peripheral blood, taken on day 0 of AZD1222 vaccination. CDR3 sequence: CASSLALQPNTEAFF. For the CDR3, the DNA is TGCGCCAGCAGCTTGGCCTTACAGCCGAACACTGAAGCTTTCTTT.